This is a list of T cell receptor beta chains from one sample in a study of T-cell reconstitution after alpha-beta-depleted transplantation in children. MiXCR, run by TCRdb on the PCR reads, gives a single entry per CDR3 protein. Among 330,000 or so distinct CDR3 sequences listed, just over 7.5% were seen once. Sequenced here: peripheral blood, sampled 360 days after TCRalphabeta/CD19-depleted stem cell transplant. These receptors were taken from a female patient aged 2-9 years who had a stem cell transplant for Fanconi anemia, so the T cells may come from the graft donor. Both conserved end residues are part of each CDR3. Fields, in order: clone size, J gene, V gene, CDR3 protein. Some rows mark clone size as missing; the rest say once, few, many or name a class of expanded clone.

abundance: many
j_gene: TRBJ2-3
v_gene: TRBV12-3/TRBV12-4
CDR3aa: CASSTSGGVTDTQYF

abundance: NA
j_gene: TRBJ1-2
v_gene: TRBV16
CDR3aa: CASSLDFNYGYTF

abundance: many
j_gene: TRBJ2-7
v_gene: TRBV25-1
CDR3aa: CASSRQGPGDYEQYF

abundance: NA
j_gene: TRBJ1-2
v_gene: TRBV12-3/TRBV12-4
CDR3aa: CASTTRSKVPNYGYTF

abundance: many
j_gene: TRBJ2-1
v_gene: TRBV12-3/TRBV12-4
CDR3aa: CASSLGQGPYNEQFF

abundance: few
j_gene: TRBJ1-4
v_gene: TRBV5-1
CDR3aa: CASSPYPTNEKLFF

abundance: many
j_gene: TRBJ2-3
v_gene: TRBV10-3
CDR3aa: CAISESRGQGPNTQYF

abundance: many
j_gene: TRBJ2-1
v_gene: TRBV12-3/TRBV12-4
CDR3aa: CASSPGTGGSEQFF

abundance: many
j_gene: TRBJ2-3
v_gene: TRBV7-9
CDR3aa: CASSFYGGPDTQYF

abundance: few
j_gene: TRBJ2-7
v_gene: TRBV15
CDR3aa: CATSLRGLAGAPYEQYF

abundance: few
j_gene: TRBJ2-7
v_gene: TRBV9
CDR3aa: CASSMDPRDEQYF

abundance: NA
j_gene: TRBJ2-7
v_gene: TRBV7-8
CDR3aa: CASSSTGPAYEQYF

abundance: few
j_gene: TRBJ2-1
v_gene: TRBV24-1
CDR3aa: CATSDLLSGGLNEQFF

abundance: many
j_gene: TRBJ1-1
v_gene: TRBV12-3/TRBV12-4
CDR3aa: CASRRTGITEAFF

abundance: many
j_gene: TRBJ1-1
v_gene: TRBV28
CDR3aa: CASSPTGRNTEAFF

abundance: many
j_gene: TRBJ1-1
v_gene: TRBV20-1
CDR3aa: CSAGISGEAFF

abundance: many
j_gene: TRBJ1-1
v_gene: TRBV6-1
CDR3aa: CASSTPGGTEAFF

abundance: many
j_gene: TRBJ1-6
v_gene: TRBV10-3
CDR3aa: CAIKGTGDNSPLHF

abundance: NA
j_gene: TRBJ1-2
v_gene: TRBV4-2
CDR3aa: CASSHTRTKSNGYTF

abundance: NA
j_gene: TRBJ1-4
v_gene: TRBV28
CDR3aa: CASSLGQDEKLFF

abundance: many
j_gene: TRBJ2-5
v_gene: TRBV7-2
CDR3aa: CASSLYRDSLQETQYF